This T cell receptor (beta chain) came from a study of beta chain features in type 1 diabetes. The V gene's germline CDR1 is SGDLS and CDR2 YYNGEE. The CDR3 is made up of 15 amino acids. V shed 0 bases and J shed 2 bases, with 10 bases lying between them. Expressed TCRB transcripts got sequenced, as all isolated RNA was reverse transcribed. Measured with immunoSEQ multiplex PCR; TCRdb has only the in-frame clones, and not every one. The table has hundreds of thousands of clones, around an eighth seen once; the top ten hold approximately 0.022%. This clone was picked up a small number of times. What it recognizes is unknown. General study results and limits: Shortening of TCRB CDR3s, moderate but significant, appeared in all four CD4+ subsets of Type 1 diabetes patients.

The source material was naive CD4+ T cells from blood. This clonotype originated in a man younger than 30 with type 1 diabetes. The chain employs TRBV9 and TRBJ2-3, with D unclear. CDR3 sequence reads: CASSVAPENTDTQYF. DNA for the CDR3: TGTGCCAGCAGCGTAGCGCCAGAGAACACAGATACGCAGTATTTT.